The 14 T cell receptor beta chains given below trace back to one sample, sequenced in a study of radiotherapy plus CTLA-4 blockade in lung cancer. Profiled with immunoSEQ multiplex PCR; TCRdb holds only in-frame clones, not every one. Among fewer than 35,000 clones listed, 60% to 85% were seen once. The sample here was peripheral blood, taken from a patient treated with radiotherapy plus ipilimumab. The receptors here all came from a human donor with non-small cell lung cancer that progressed on radiotherapy plus ipilimumab.

This clone was found a few times. This chain joins TRBV5-6 and TRBJ2-7; D call uncertain. CDR1 SGHDT and CDR2 YYEEEE come from the germline V gene. The CDR3 runs 12 residues. Trimming cost V 1 base and J 5 bases, with 7 bases left between them. For the CDR3, the DNA is TGTGCCAGCAGCTTGAGTGGGAACGAGCAGTACTTC. It encodes CASSLSGNEQYF.

The chain combines TRBV10-2 with TRBJ1-1; D might be TRBD1 (5 bases). The CDR3 loop spans 14 amino acids. From germline, CDR1 is WSHSY and CDR2 SAAADI. V lost 6 bases and J 0 bases, leaving 11 bases between the germline ends. CDR3 amino acids: CASSAGPMNTEAFF. CDR3 coding DNA: TGCGCCAGCAGCGCGGGACCGATGAACACTGAAGCTTTCTTT.

The chain employs TRBV7-9 and TRBJ1-2; 9 bases match TRBD1. In germline, CDR1 is SEHNR, CDR2 FQNEAQ (reference sequence). Trimming took 2 bases from V and 0 from J; bases not matched to a gene: 10. The CDR3 is 18 amino acids. The CDR3 spells CASSLLPGQGPPNYGYTF. The CDR3 coding sequence is TGTGCCAGCAGCTTACTACCGGGACAGGGCCCCCCTAACTATGGCTACACCTTC. The full variable domain, with the rest looked up from reference TRBV7-9 and TRBJ1-2, is DTGVSQNPRHKITKRGQNVTFRCDPISEHNRLYWYRQTLGQGPEFLTYFQNEAQLEKSRLLSDRFSAERPKGSFSTLEIQRTEQGDSAMYLCASSLLPGQGPPNYGYTFGSGTRLTVV.

This clone has a single count. The V call is TRBV9, the J call TRBJ2-3, with TRBD1 as a possible D gene (6 bases). CDR3 length: 17 amino acids. V lost 3 bases to trimming and J lost 0 bases, with 17 bases between them. In germline, CDR1 is SGDLS, CDR2 YYNGEE. The CDR3 nucleotides read TGTGCCAGCAGCGCCGACTACAGGGTTATTAGCACAGATACGCAGTATTTT. It codes for CASSADYRVISTDTQYF.

This clone was seen only a few times. The V call is TRBV7-9, the J call TRBJ1-2; D not resolved. Germline-derived CDR1 and CDR2 are SEHNR and FQNEAQ (reference sequence). Trimming removed 1 base at V and 6 bases at J, with 12 bases between. This CDR3 has 14 residues. CDR3 DNA: TGTGCCAGCAGCTTAGGGCAGAGTATCAATGGCTACACCTTC. Amino acids: CASSLGQSINGYTF.

This chain joins TRBV6-9 and TRBJ1-5; D remains ambiguous. Between the trimmed V and J ends, which lost 6 bases and 5 bases, there was a span of 14 bases. The CDR3 consists of 14 residues. Germline CDR1 MNHGY, CDR2 SVAAGI. The CDR3 region is CASRPSGVHQPQHF. Here the CDR3 DNA reads TGTGCCAGCAGACCCAGTGGTGTGCATCAGCCCCAGCATTTT.

The chain recombines TRBV5-1 with TRBJ1-3; D remains unclear. Germline-derived CDR1 and CDR2 are SGHRS and YFSETQ. V shed 4 bases and J shed 0 bases, with 5 bases lying between them. CDR3 size: 13 residues. The CDR3 nucleotides are TGCGCCAGCAGCCCGACCTCTGGAAACACCATATATTTT. Residues: CASSPTSGNTIYF.

The V and J genes are TRBV15 and TRBJ1-2; TRBD1 matches at 7 bases. The CDR3 runs 14 residues. Trimming cost V 3 bases and J 3 bases; bases outside gene matches: 4. Germline CDR1 LNHNV, CDR2 YYDKDF (reference sequence). The CDR3 reads CATSRQGGDYGYTF. DNA of the CDR3: TGTGCCACCAGCAGGCAGGGGGGGGACTATGGCTACACCTTC.

This chain links TRBV28 with TRBJ1-5; possible D gene TRBD1, 5 bases. Germline values: CDR1 MDHEN, CDR2 SYDVKM. This CDR3 is built from 16 residues. The V and J ends lost 4 bases and 4 bases respectively, with 17 bases between them. The chain's CDR3 is CASSSSVGTQNQPQHF. The CDR3 bases are TGTGCCAGCAGTTCCTCTGTTGGGACTCAGAATCAGCCCCAGCATTTT.

The rearrangement uses TRBV7-3 and TRBJ1-5; D is undetermined. Trimming removed 3 bases at V and 3 bases at J, with 9 bases between. Germline V gene data show CDR1 as SGHTA and CDR2 as FQGTGA. CDR3 size: 14 residues. The CDR3 sequence is CASSLVTDNQPQHF. The CDR3 region has the DNA TGTGCCAGCAGCTTGGTGACGGACAATCAGCCCCAGCATTTT.

This clone was seen just once. The rearrangement joins TRBV7-2 to TRBJ2-1, with 14 positions matching TRBD2. The CDR3 loop spans 14 amino acids. Germline V gene sequence: CDR1 SGHTA, CDR2 FQGNSA. J gave up 13 bases and V 5 bases, and 7 bases lay outside the gene matches. The CDR3 loop is CASSPGTSGRPQFF. CDR3 coding DNA: TGTGCCAGCAGCCCGGGGACTAGCGGGAGACCCCAGTTCTTC.

This chain uses TRBV6-6 with TRBJ2-1; D ambiguous. The V end lost 4 bases, the J end lost 8 bases, and 6 bases lay between the germline ends. The CDR3 runs 11 residues. Germline CDR1 and CDR2: MNHNY and SVGAGI (reference sequence). The CDR3 DNA is TGTGCCAGCAGTTCTGTCGATGAGCAGTTCTTC. Amino acid sequence: CASSSVDEQFF.

The chain is built from TRBV28 and TRBJ1-3; 11 nucleotides align to TRBD1. There are 16 residues in the CDR3. Germline-derived CDR1 and CDR2 are MDHEN and SYDVKM. V gave up 8 bases and J gave up 3 bases; unmatched junction bases: 9. CDR3: CASCFGQGARGNTIYF. The CDR3 DNA is TGTGCCAGCTGCTTCGGACAGGGGGCGCGTGGAAACACCATATATTTT.

V is TRBV7-3 and J is TRBJ1-2; 11 bases map to TRBD1. The germline V gene has CDR1 SGHTA and CDR2 FQGTGA. V shed 0 bases, J shed 8 bases, and the junction held 8 bases outside the gene matches. The CDR3 runs to 16 residues. The CDR3 DNA sequence: TGTGCCAGCAGCTTAACGACGGGACAGGGGGAAGGAGGCTACACCTTC. Translation: CASSLTTGQGEGGYTF.